This TCR beta chain is from a study of CD8 T cells in Susac syndrome. The RNA, 0.5 to 1 ug, was put through reverse transcription using random hexamers. The method of amplification for TCR beta CDR3 was immunoSEQ multiplex PCR, covering 54 Vbeta and 13 Jbeta. TCRdb analysed the immunoSEQ multiplex PCR reads with MiXCR anew, one entry per CDR3 protein. The sample includes some 170,000 distinct CDR3 sequences, about 95% of them seen just once. The CDR3 is 15 residues long, counting both termini. CD8+ and CD4+ blood T cells underwent TCR beta sequencing. As to this clonotype: No conserved phenylalanine or tryptophan is present at the end of the CDR3, so a read error is the likely explanation. No DNA is shown, since the ends of the CDR3 on it are uncertain; the CDR3 is the one TCRdb lists.

The sequence derives from a human donor in good health. The genes are TRBV21-1 and TRBJ2-7; TRBD1, the table's D call, was not compared with the DNA. TRBV21-1 is termed a pseudogene. Sequencing was carried out using CD4+ T cells from PBMCs. The CDR3 reads CASSSRGEGHHEQYL.